Ten or more counts support the clone carrying this T cell receptor beta chain. Its target is not known. Building the TCR beta libraries relied on iRepertoire HTBI primers, and CDR3 regions underwent Arm-PCR. TCRdb processed the multiplex PCR reads anew with MiXCR; each CDR3 protein has one entry. Of approximately 400,000 distinct CDR3 sequences listed, 15% are singletons. Time point noted: newly diagnosed GD, antithyroid drugs for less than 3 months. PBMC RNA was the source of the TCR library. Clinicians diagnosed Graves' disease using American Thyroid Association guidelines. The data derive from a study of regulatory T cells in long-lasting Graves disease. The ends lost 5 bases at V and 0 bases at J; junction bases unmatched: 4. The CDR3 contains 15 residues. Germline CDR1 SGHTA, CDR2 FQGTGA. Findings of the study overall: Thyroid tissue was not studied; only peripheral blood was.

The same sample was also studied in work on T cells in Graves' hyperthyroidism and ophthalmopathy. That report notes: Most clonotypes that expanded in the thyroid above 0.001 also showed up in blood.

This receptor was taken from a woman in her twenties or thirties with Graves disease. The genes are TRBV7-3 and TRBJ1-3; 7 positions agree with TRBD1. This sample comprised peripheral blood mononuclear cells (PBMCs), obtained at new diagnosis, from a patient treated with antithyroid drugs. The CDR3 sequence: CASSPTGFSGNTIYF. DNA for the CDR3: TGTGCCAGCAGCCCGACAGGGTTCTCTGGAAACACCATATATTTT. Variable domain in full (rest from reference TRBV7-3 and TRBJ1-3): GAGVSQTPSNKVTEKGKYVELRCDPISGHTALYWYRQSLGQGPEFLIYFQGTGAADDSGLPNDRFFAVRPEGSVSTLKIQRTERGDSAVYLCASSPTGFSGNTIYFGEGSWLTVV.